The 8 T cell receptor beta chains reported below all come from one sample, sequenced in a study of chemoradiotherapy in HPV16-positive cancers. Libraries were prepared by immunoSEQ multiplex PCR; TCRdb keeps only in-frame clonotypes and omits some of them. The sample lists approximately 11,000 clones, approximately 69% seen once, with over 35% in the top ten. Sample collection was performed from a patient who underwent chemoradiotherapy. The receptors derive from a human donor with HPV-associated anogenital cancer.

V is TRBV11-3 and J is TRBJ2-3; D ambiguous. V gave up 5 bases and J gave up 0 bases, with 6 bases separating them. The CDR3 spans 13 residues. Looked up from germline, CDR1 is SGHNT and CDR2 is YENEEA. CDR3 coding DNA: TGTGCCAGCAGCCCCCTCAGCACAGATACGCAGTATTTT. This codes for CASSPLSTDTQYF.

This chain joins TRBV7-6 and TRBJ2-6; 7 bases are a match to TRBD1. The CDR3 is 21 amino acids. Germline CDR1 reads SGHVS; CDR2 reads FNYEAQ. Trimming removed 0 bases from V and 3 bases from J; junction bases left unmatched: 17. The CDR3 reads CASSLAIKGTARLDGANVLTF. The CDR3 nucleotides are TGTGCCAGCAGCTTAGCGATAAAGGGGACAGCGCGTCTGGATGGGGCCAACGTCCTGACTTTC.

The chain couples TRBV9 to TRBJ2-5; D gene unclear. This CDR3 region has 12 residues. The V end lost 0 bases, the J end lost 5 bases, and 5 bases lay between the germline ends. The germline V gene has CDR1 SGDLS and CDR2 YYNGEE. In DNA, the CDR3 is TGTGCCAGCAGCGTAGTAGGGGAGACCCAGTACTTC. Protein sequence: CASSVVGETQYF.

The chain carries TRBV6-5 and TRBJ1-1; D is unclear. Germline lookup yields CDR1 MNHEY and CDR2 SVGAGI. Trimming left V 4 bases short and J 5 bases short, with 17 bases between. This CDR3 region has 15 residues. This chain's CDR3 is CASSFAGGGRTEAFF. The CDR3 DNA reads as TGTGCCAGCAGTTTCGCAGGAGGCGGGAGGACTGAAGCTTTCTTT.

This rearrangement joins TRBV10-3 to TRBJ2-1; 14 bases are a match to TRBD2. V gave up 6 bases and J gave up 8 bases; unmatched junction bases: 12. The germline V gene encodes CDR1 ENHRY and CDR2 SYGVKD. The length of the CDR3 is 17 residues. The CDR3 DNA is TGTGCCATCAGCGGGACTAGCGGGAGTCAGGGGTTTCATGAGCAGTTCTTC. As protein: CAISGTSGSQGFHEQFF.

CDR3 sequence: CASSGQTYEQYV. CDR3 in DNA: TGTGCCAGCAGTGGACAGACATACGAGCAGTACGTC. The V and J genes are TRBV2 and TRBJ2-7; weak D call: TRBD1 (5 bases). Germline loops: CDR1 SNHLY, CDR2 FYNNEI. The CDR3 is made up of 12 amino acids. The V and J ends lost 4 bases and 4 bases respectively, with 8 bases between them.

V usage is TRBV5-8 and J usage is TRBJ2-3; D is perhaps TRBD1 (6 bases). The CDR3 totals 15 residues. Trimming took 4 bases from V and 1 from J, leaving 13 bases between them. The germline V gene encodes CDR1 SGHTS and CDR2 YDEGEE. The CDR3 here is CASSQYRVGTDTQYF. The CDR3 bases are TGTGCCAGCAGCCAGTACAGGGTCGGCACAGATACGCAGTATTTT.

This rearrangement joins TRBV6-4 to TRBJ1-2; D is unresolved. The CDR3 runs to 12 residues. Trimming took off 0 bases at V and 7 bases at J, with 6 bases between the two ends. Germline V gene data show CDR1 as MRHNA and CDR2 as SNTAGT. The CDR3 nucleotides are TGTGCCAGCAGTGACTCGGGGTTTGGCTACACCTTC. Translated: CASSDSGFGYTF.